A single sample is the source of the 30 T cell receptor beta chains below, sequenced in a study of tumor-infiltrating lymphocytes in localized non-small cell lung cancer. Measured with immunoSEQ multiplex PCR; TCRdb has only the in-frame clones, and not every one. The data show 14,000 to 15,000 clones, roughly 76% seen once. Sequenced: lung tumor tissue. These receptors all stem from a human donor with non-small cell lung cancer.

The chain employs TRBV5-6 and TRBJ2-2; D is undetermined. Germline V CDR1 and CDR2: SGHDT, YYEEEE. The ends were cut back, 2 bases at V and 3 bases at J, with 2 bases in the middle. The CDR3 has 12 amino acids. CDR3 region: CASSFDTGELFF. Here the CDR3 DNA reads TGTGCCAGCAGCTTTGACACCGGGGAGCTGTTTTTT.

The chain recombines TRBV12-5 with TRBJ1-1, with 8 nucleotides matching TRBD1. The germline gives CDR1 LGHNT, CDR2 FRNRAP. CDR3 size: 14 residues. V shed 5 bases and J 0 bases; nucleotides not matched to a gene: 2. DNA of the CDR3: TGTGCTAGTGGTCGACAGGGGATGAACACTGAAGCTTTCTTT. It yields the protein CASGRQGMNTEAFF.

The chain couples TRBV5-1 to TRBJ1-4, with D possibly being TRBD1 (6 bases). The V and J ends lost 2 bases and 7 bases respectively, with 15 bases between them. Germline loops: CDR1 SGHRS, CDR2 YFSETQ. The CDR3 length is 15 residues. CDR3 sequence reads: CASSFVKGDGEKLFF. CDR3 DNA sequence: TGCGCCAGCAGCTTCGTGAAGGGGGACGGTGAAAAACTGTTTTTT.

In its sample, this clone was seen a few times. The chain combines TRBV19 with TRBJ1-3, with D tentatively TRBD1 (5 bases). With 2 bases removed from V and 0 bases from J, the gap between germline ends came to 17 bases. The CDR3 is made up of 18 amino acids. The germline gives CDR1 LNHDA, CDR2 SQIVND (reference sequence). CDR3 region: CASSIKYSAGNSGNTIYF. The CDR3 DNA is TGTGCCAGTAGTATAAAGTACTCGGCAGGGAACTCTGGAAACACCATATATTTT.

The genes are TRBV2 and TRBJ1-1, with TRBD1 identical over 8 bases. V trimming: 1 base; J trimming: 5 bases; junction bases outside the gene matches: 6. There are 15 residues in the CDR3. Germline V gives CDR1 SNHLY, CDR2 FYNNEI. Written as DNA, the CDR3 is TGTGCCAGCAGTGAAGTTTGGACAGGGAAAACTGAAGCTTTCTTT. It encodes CASSEVWTGKTEAFF.

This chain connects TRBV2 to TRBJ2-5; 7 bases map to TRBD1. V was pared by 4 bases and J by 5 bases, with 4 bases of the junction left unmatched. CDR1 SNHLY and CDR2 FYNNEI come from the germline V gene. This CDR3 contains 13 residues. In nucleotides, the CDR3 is TGTGCCAGCAGTGGAGGGGGCGGGGAGACCCAGTACTTC. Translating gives CASSGGGGETQYF. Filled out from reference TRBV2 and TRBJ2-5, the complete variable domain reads EPEVTQTPSHQVTQMGQEVILRCVPISNHLYFYWYRQILGQKVEFLVSFYNNEISEKSEIFDDQFSVERPDGSNFTLKIRSTKLEDSAMYFCASSGGGGETQYFGPGTRLLVL.

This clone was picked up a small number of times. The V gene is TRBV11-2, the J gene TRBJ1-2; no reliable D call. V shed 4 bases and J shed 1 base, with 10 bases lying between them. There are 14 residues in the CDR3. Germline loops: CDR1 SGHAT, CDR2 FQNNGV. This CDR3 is CASSSIGFNYGYTF. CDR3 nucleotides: TGTGCCAGCAGCTCTATCGGGTTTAACTATGGCTACACCTTC.

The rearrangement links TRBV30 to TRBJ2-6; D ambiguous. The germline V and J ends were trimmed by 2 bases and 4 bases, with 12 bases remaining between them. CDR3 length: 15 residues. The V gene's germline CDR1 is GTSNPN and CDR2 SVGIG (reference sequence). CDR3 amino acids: CAWSIGKGGANVLTF. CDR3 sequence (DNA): TGTGCCTGGAGTATTGGGAAAGGAGGGGCCAACGTCCTGACTTTC.

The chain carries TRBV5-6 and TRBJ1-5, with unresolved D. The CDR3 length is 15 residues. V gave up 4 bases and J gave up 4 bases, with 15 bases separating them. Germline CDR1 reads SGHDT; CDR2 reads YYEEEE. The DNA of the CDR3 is TGTGCCAGCAGCCTTGGTTTTAGCTTAAATCAGCCCCAGCATTTT. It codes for CASSLGFSLNQPQHF.

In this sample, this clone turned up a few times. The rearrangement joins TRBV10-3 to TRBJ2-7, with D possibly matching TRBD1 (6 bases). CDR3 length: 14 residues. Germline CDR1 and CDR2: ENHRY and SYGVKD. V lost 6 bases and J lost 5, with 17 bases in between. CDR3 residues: CAIRETGTRNEQYF. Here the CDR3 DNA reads TGTGCCATCAGGGAGACAGGAACGAGGAACGAGCAGTACTTC.

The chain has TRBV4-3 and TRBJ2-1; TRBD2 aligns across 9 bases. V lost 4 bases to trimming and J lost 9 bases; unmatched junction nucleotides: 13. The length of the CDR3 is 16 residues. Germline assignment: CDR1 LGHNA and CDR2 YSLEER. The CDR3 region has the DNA TGCGCCAGCAGCCCGTCTCGGGCTAGCGGGACCGTTGAGCAGTTCTTC. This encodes CASSPSRASGTVEQFF.

The CDR3 sequence: CASSQTSGEQFF. CDR3 in DNA: TGTGCCAGCAGCCAAACTAGCGGGGAGCAGTTCTTC. The V gene is TRBV7-9, the J gene TRBJ2-1, with TRBD2 matching over 9 bases. Germline CDR1 reads SEHNR; CDR2 reads FQNEAQ (reference sequence). V dropped 5 bases and J dropped 10; count of bases not matched to a gene: 3. The CDR3 spans 12 residues.

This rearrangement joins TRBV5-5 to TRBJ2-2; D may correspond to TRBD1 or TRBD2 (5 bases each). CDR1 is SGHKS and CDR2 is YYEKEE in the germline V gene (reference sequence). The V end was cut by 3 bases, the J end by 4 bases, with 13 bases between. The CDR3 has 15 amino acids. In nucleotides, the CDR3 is TGTGCCAGCAGCTGGTGGGGGTTGGGCACCGGGGAGCTGTTTTTT. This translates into CASSWWGLGTGELFF.

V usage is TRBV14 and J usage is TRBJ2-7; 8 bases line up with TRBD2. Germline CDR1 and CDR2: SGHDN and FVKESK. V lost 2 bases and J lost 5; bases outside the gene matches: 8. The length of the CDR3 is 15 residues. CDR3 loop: CASSQIAGGYNEQYF. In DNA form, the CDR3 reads TGTGCCAGCAGCCAAATCGCGGGGGGATATAACGAGCAGTACTTC.

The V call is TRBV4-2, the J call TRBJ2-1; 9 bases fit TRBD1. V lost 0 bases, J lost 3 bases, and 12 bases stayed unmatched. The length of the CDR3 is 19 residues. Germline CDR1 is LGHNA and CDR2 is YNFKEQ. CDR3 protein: CASSQEGGLWDRDYNEQFF. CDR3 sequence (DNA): TGTGCCAGCAGCCAAGAGGGGGGTTTGTGGGACAGGGACTACAATGAGCAGTTCTTC.

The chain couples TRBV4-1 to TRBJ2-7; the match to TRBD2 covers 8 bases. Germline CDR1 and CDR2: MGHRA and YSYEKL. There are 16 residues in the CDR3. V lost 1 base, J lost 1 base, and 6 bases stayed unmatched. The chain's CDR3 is CASSQATSGGSYEQYF. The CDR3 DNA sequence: TGCGCCAGCAGCCAAGCAACTAGCGGAGGGTCCTACGAGCAGTACTTC.

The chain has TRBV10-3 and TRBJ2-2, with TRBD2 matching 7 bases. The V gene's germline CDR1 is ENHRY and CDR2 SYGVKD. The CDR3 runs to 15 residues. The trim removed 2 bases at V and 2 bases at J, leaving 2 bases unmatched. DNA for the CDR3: TGTGCCATCAGTGAGACTAGCGCTAACACCGGGGAGCTGTTTTTT. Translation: CAISETSANTGELFF.

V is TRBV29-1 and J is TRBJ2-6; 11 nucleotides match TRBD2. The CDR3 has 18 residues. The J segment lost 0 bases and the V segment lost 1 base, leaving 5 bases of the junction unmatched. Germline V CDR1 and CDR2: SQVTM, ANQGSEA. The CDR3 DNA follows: TGCAGCGTTGAAGTTGGGACTAGCGGCCCCTCTGGGGCCAACGTCCTGACTTTC. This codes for CSVEVGTSGPSGANVLTF.

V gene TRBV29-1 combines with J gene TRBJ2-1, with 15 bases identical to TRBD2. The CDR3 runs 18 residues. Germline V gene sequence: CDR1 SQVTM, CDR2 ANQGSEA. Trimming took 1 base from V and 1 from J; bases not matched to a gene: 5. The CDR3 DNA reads TGCAGCGTTGAAGCCGGGACTAGCGGGAGGCGGTCCTACAATGAGCAGTTCTTC. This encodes CSVEAGTSGRRSYNEQFF.

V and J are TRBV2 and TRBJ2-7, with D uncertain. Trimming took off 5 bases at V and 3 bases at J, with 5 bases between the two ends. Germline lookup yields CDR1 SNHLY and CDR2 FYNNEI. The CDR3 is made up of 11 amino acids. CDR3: CASSLGYEQYF. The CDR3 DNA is TGTGCCAGCAGTCTAGGCTACGAGCAGTACTTC.

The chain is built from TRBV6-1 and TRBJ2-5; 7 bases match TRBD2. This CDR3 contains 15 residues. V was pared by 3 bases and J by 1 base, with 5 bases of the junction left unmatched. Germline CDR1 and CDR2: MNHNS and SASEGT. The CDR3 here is CASSESSGTQETQYF. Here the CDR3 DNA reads TGTGCCAGCAGTGAGTCTAGCGGTACCCAAGAGACCCAGTACTTC.

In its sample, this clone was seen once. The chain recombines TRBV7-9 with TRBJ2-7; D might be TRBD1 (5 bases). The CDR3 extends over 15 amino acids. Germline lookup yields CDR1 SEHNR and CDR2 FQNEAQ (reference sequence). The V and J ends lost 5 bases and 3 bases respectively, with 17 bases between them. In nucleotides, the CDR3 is TGTGCCAGCAGCCCCTCGGCAGGGAAAGTCTACGAGCAGTACTTC. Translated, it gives CASSPSAGKVYEQYF.

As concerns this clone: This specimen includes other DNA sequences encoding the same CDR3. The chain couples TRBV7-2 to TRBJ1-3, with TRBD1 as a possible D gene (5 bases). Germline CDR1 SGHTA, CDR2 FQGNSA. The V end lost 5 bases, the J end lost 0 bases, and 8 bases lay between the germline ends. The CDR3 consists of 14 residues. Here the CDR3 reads CASSLQGSGNTIYF. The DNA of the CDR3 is TGTGCCAGCAGCCTTCAGGGCTCTGGAAACACCATATATTTT.

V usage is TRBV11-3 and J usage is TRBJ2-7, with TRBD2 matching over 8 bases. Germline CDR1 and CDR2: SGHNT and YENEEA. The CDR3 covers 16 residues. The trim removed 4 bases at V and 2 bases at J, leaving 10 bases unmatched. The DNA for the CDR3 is TGTGCCAGCAGCTCCCCCGGGGGGGCTCGCCCCTACGAGCAGTACTTC. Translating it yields CASSSPGGARPYEQYF. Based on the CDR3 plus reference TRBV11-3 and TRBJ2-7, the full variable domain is EAGVVQSPRYKIIEKKQPVAFWCNPISGHNTLYWYLQNLGQGPELLIRYENEEAVDDSQLPKDRFSAERLKGVDSTLKIQPAELGDSAVYLCASSSPGGARPYEQYFGPGTRLTVT.

CDR3 amino acids: CASSIGREETQYF. The CDR3 DNA reads TGTGCCAGTAGTATAGGCAGGGAAGAGACCCAGTACTTC. The chain uses TRBV19 and TRBJ2-5; TRBD1 might be the D (5 bases). Looked up from germline, CDR1 is LNHDA and CDR2 is SQIVND (reference sequence). The CDR3 extends over 13 amino acids. Trimming left V 1 base short and J 3 bases short, with 6 bases between.

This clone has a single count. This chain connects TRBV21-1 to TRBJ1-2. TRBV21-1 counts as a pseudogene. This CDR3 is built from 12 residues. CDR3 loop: CASSTGGDGYTF. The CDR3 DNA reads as TGTGCCAGCAGCACGGGGGGCGATGGCTACACCTTC.

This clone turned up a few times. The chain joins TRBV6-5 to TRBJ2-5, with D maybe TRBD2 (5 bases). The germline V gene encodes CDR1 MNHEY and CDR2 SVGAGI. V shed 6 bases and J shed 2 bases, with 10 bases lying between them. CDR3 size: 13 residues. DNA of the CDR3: TGTGCCAGCAGAGAGGGATTTCAAGAGACCCAGTACTTC. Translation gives CASREGFQETQYF.

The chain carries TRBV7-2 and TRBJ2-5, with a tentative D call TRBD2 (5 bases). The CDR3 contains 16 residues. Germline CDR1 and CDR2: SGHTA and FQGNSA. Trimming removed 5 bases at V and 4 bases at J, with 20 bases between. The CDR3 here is CASSRLGSGDGETQYF. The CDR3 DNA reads TGTGCCAGCAGCCGATTGGGGTCCGGGGATGGAGAGACCCAGTACTTC.

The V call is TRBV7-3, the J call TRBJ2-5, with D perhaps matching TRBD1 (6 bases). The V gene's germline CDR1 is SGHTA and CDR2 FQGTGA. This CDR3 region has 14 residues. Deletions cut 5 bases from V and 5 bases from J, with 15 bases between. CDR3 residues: CASSPRTVGETQYF. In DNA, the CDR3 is TGTGCCAGCAGCCCGCGGACAGTCGGTGAGACCCAGTACTTC.

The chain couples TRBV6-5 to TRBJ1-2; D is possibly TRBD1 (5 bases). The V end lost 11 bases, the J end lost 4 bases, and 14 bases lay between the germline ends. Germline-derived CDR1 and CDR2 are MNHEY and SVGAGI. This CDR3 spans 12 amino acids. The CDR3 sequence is CAARGGPYGYTF. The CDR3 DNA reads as TGTGCCGCCCGGGGGGGACCCTATGGCTACACCTTC.